This T cell receptor (beta chain) originates from a study of radiation and T cells in renal cell carcinoma. Time point: blood 2 weeks post-SBRT. The treatment here: 15 Gy SBRT to primary tumor, nephrectomy 4 weeks later. V lost 5 bases, J lost 3 bases, and 15 bases lay in between. Germline CDR1 is MNHEY and CDR2 is SMNVEV (reference sequence). CDR3 size: 15 residues. The assay was immunoSEQ multiplex PCR, and TCRdb's table has in-frame clones only and misses some. The table includes about 130,000 clones, roughly four fifths detected once. Sequencing was performed on blood, taken from a patient whose treatment included radiotherapy and nephrectomy. The TCR was taken from a woman aged 60-75 years with renal cell carcinoma. The rearrangement joins TRBV27 to TRBJ2-3, with a tentative D call TRBD2 (6 bases). The CDR3 spells CASSPRGDGTDTQYF. In DNA, the CDR3 is TGTGCCAGCAGTCCCCGCGGGGACGGGACAGATACGCAGTATTTT.